Listed below are T cell receptor beta chains from one sample, sequenced in a study of a mutant IDH1 vaccine in newly diagnosed glioma. The repertoire was sequenced with immunoSEQ multiplex PCR; TCRdb's copy has only in-frame clones and lacks some. The sample records approximately 43,000 clones, 78% being singletons. These TCRs are of unknown antigen specificity. The starting material was PBMCs, obtained from a glioma patient whose treatment included an IDH1 peptide vaccine. The receptors were gathered from a woman aged 40 to 50 with glioma. Some clones in this sample may be carry-over from other donors' samples. Each CDR3 is given with its conserved first and last residue. Fields, in order: V gene, J gene, clone size, D gene, CDR3 protein, CDR3 DNA. The D gene is left open where the match is weak. Clone size, where shown, is once, few, many, or a class for clones that have expanded.

>TRBV5-1|TRBJ2-5|-|-
CASALDRLETQYF
TGCGCCAGCGCCCTAGACAGGTTGGAGACCCAGTACTTC
>TRBV6-5|TRBJ2-7|-|-
CASSSPAAPSYEQYF
TGTGCCAGCAGTTCCCCAGCGGCACCTTCCTACGAGCAGTACTTC
>TRBV2|TRBJ1-2|once|-
CASSEEENYGYTF
TGTGCCAGCAGTGAGGAGGAAAACTATGGCTACACCTTC
>TRBV20-1|TRBJ1-2|once|-
CSTQDIHGYTF
TGCAGTACCCAGGACATTCATGGCTACACCTTC
>TRBV6-1|TRBJ1-1|-|-
CASRTEMNTEAFF
TGTGCCAGCCGGACAGAAATGAACACTGAAGCTTTCTTT
>TRBV9|TRBJ2-7|-|-
CASSVGGGPYEQYF
TGTGCCAGCAGCGTTGGGGGAGGTCCCTACGAGCAGTACTTC
>TRBV5-6|TRBJ2-5|-|-
CASSTRETQYF
TGTGCCAGCAGCACGCGAGAGACCCAGTACTTC
>TRBV27|TRBJ1-5|-|TRBD1
CASMLGTGAVNQPQHF
TGTGCCAGCATGCTAGGGACAGGGGCCGTGAATCAGCCCCAGCATTTT
>TRBV30|TRBJ2-5|-|-
CAWSGKSRGQETQYF
TGTGCCTGGAGTGGGAAATCGAGGGGACAAGAGACCCAGTACTTC
>TRBV4-1|TRBJ2-2|-|-
CASSQRGGALTNTGELFF
TGCGCCAGCAGCCAAAGGGGGGGGGCTCTGACGAACACCGGGGAGCTGTTTTTT
>TRBV9|TRBJ2-1|few|-
CASSIIADEQFF
TGTGCCAGCAGCATAATAGCCGATGAGCAGTTCTTC
>TRBV7-9|TRBJ2-1|-|-
CASSFGARSHNEQFF
TGTGCCAGCAGCTTCGGGGCTAGGTCCCACAATGAGCAGTTCTTC
>TRBV6-5|TRBJ2-1|-|TRBD1
CASSYTSGTGDDEQFF
TGTGCCAGCAGTTACACCTCCGGGACAGGGGACGATGAGCAGTTCTTC
>TRBV2|TRBJ2-3|-|-
CASGRDGITDTQYF
TGTGCCTCAGGGCGTGACGGGATCACAGATACGCAGTATTTT
>TRBV14|TRBJ2-1|-|-
CASSRGTGQNEQFF
TGTGCCAGCAGCCGGGGAACAGGGCAGAATGAGCAGTTCTTC
>TRBV7-6|TRBJ1-5|few|-
CASSLDLSGNQPQHF
TGTGCCAGCAGCTTAGATTTATCCGGCAATCAGCCCCAGCATTTT
>TRBV13|TRBJ1-3|once|-
CASSQSHSGNTIYF
TGTGCCAGTTCACAGTCCCACTCTGGAAACACCATATATTTT
>TRBV7-2|TRBJ2-3|-|-
CASSSQPTSTDTQYF
TGTGCCAGCAGCTCCCAACCCACTAGCACAGATACGCAGTATTTT
>TRBV2|TRBJ2-7|-|-
CASSEWAGTYEQYF
TGTGCCAGCAGTGAATGGGCCGGAACCTACGAGCAGTACTTC
>TRBV29-1|TRBJ1-1|once|-
CSVTEPLNTEAFF
TGCAGCGTGACAGAACCTCTGAACACTGAAGCTTTCTTT
>TRBV19|TRBJ2-5|-|TRBD2
CASSIGASGEETQYF
TGTGCCAGTAGTATCGGGGCTAGCGGGGAAGAGACCCAGTACTTC
>TRBV14|TRBJ2-2|-|-
CASSLTRRGTGELFF
TGTGCCAGCAGCCTCACGAGACGGGGCACCGGGGAGCTGTTTTTT
>TRBV5-5|TRBJ1-1|-|TRBD1
CASSLGQGTNTEAFF
TGTGCCAGCAGCTTGGGACAGGGAACGAACACTGAAGCTTTCTTT
>TRBV19|TRBJ1-4|-|-
CASLGRDPEEKLFF
TGTGCCAGCCTAGGAAGGGATCCTGAAGAAAAACTGTTTTTT
>TRBV7-2|TRBJ1-1|-|-
CASSYYHGAFF
TGTGCCAGCAGTTACTATCATGGAGCTTTCTTT
>TRBV5-1|TRBJ2-2|-|-
CASSLDRMETGELFF
TGCGCCAGCAGCTTGGATAGGATGGAGACCGGGGAGCTGTTTTTT
>TRBV5-6|TRBJ2-7|-|-
CASSLIRDTLTYEQYF
TGTGCCAGCAGCTTGATCCGGGACACCCTGACCTACGAGCAGTACTTC
>TRBV7-9|TRBJ2-3|-|-
CASSYPRTDTQYF
TGTGCCAGCAGCTACCCCCGGACAGATACGCAGTATTTT
>TRBV27|TRBJ1-1|once|TRBD1
CASGDRGRGTEAFF
TGTGCCAGCGGGGACAGGGGGCGCGGGACTGAAGCTTTCTTT
>TRBV4-2|TRBJ2-7|-|-
CASSQDLTLGPYEQYF
TGTGCCAGCAGCCAAGATTTAACTCTGGGCCCCTACGAGCAGTACTTC
>TRBV28|TRBJ1-2|-|TRBD1
CASSLRQGARGYTF
TGTGCCAGCAGTTTAAGACAGGGGGCGCGAGGCTACACCTTC
>TRBV9|TRBJ2-2|few|TRBD2
CASSLSGGSNTGELFF
TGTGCCAGCAGCCTGAGCGGGGGCTCGAACACCGGGGAGCTGTTTTTT
>TRBV29-1|TRBJ1-1|once|TRBD1
CSVGTGGLDTEAFF
TGCAGCGTCGGGACAGGGGGGTTAGACACTGAAGCTTTCTTT
>TRBV29-1|TRBJ1-4|-|-
CSATSGIHEKLFF
TGCAGCGCGACGTCAGGGATTCATGAAAAACTGTTTTTT
>TRBV4-3|TRBJ2-5|-|TRBD2
CASSHGLAGAQQETQYF
TGCGCCAGCAGCCACGGACTAGCGGGGGCCCAACAAGAGACCCAGTACTTC
>TRBV4-3|TRBJ2-2|few|TRBD2
CASSQGLAGVGTGELFF
TGCGCCAGCAGTCAAGGACTAGCGGGAGTAGGGACCGGGGAGCTGTTTTTT
>TRBV7-6|TRBJ1-5|-|-
CASSRDGNQPQHF
TGTGCCAGCAGCCGGGACGGGAATCAGCCCCAGCATTTT
>TRBV9|TRBJ2-3|-|TRBD2
CASSVARSAGSTDTQYF
TGTGCCAGCAGCGTAGCAAGATCAGCGGGAAGCACAGATACGCAGTATTTT
>TRBV6-6|TRBJ1-4|once|TRBD1
CASSPPGTVKEKLFF
TGTGCCAGCAGTCCCCCCGGGACAGTCAAGGAAAAACTGTTTTTT
>TRBV5-1|TRBJ2-1|-|-
CASSFEDYFNEQFF
TGCGCCAGCAGCTTCGAGGACTATTTCAATGAGCAGTTCTTC
>TRBV2|TRBJ1-1|-|-
CASTALNTEAFF
TGTGCCAGTACCGCTTTGAACACTGAAGCTTTCTTT
>TRBV6-1|TRBJ1-3|-|-
CASRTGMGSGNTIYF
TGTGCCAGCAGGACTGGGATGGGCTCTGGAAACACCATATATTTT
>TRBV2|TRBJ1-4|-|-
CASRIDEKLFF
TGTGCCAGCAGGATAGATGAAAAACTGTTTTTT
>TRBV4-3|TRBJ1-2|many|-
CASSQDPAGGREYGYTF
TGCGCCAGCAGCCAAGATCCAGCGGGGGGCAGGGAGTATGGCTACACCTTC
>TRBV4-1|TRBJ1-1|-|-
CASSLKQGTEAFF
TGCGCCAGCAGTCTAAAACAGGGCACTGAAGCTTTCTTT